The rows below give T cell receptor beta chains drawn from one sample of a study of blood T cell repertoires in COVID-19. Data came from immunoSEQ multiplex PCR; TCRdb stores just in-frame clones and leaves some out. This table holds 100,000 to 150,000 clones, around 86% found once. Source material: peripheral blood. These receptors originate from a man aged 60 to 69 with acute or convalescent COVID-19. Both conserved end residues are part of each CDR3. D genes are given only for firm matches. Clone size is not always given. Where it is, it says once, few, many or a class for expanded clones.

cdr3_length,d_call,v_call,j_call,clone_size,cdr3_nt,cdr3_aa
16,TRBD2,TRBV7-8,TRBJ2-3,NA,TGTGCCAGCAGCTTAGTCGCGGGAGGGCCCTCAGATACGCAGTATTTT,CASSLVAGGPSDTQYF
16,TRBD1,TRBV28,TRBJ1-1,NA,TGTGCCAGCAACCCGAACAGGGGGTCCGGGAACACTGAAGCTTTCTTT,CASNPNRGSGNTEAFF
16,TRBD2,TRBV4-2,TRBJ2-1,NA,TGTGCCAGCAGCCTGAGGGGGACTAGCTCGGTAGATGAGCAGTTCTTC,CASSLRGTSSVDEQFF
14,NA,TRBV28,TRBJ2-3,NA,TGTGCCAGCAGTCAAACAGGGCACACAGATACGCAGTATTTT,CASSQTGHTDTQYF
15,TRBD1,TRBV30,TRBJ1-4,NA,TGTGCCTGGAGTGAGCCGGACAGGGCGGTTGAAAAACTGTTTTTT,CAWSEPDRAVEKLFF
14,NA,TRBV6-1,TRBJ2-1,once,TGTGCCAGCAGTTATTCCAGGGTTTACAATGAGCAGTTCTTC,CASSYSRVYNEQFF
13,NA,TRBV27,TRBJ1-5,once,TGTGCCAGCAGTGTACGAGAAGCGAGGCCCCAGCATTTT,CASSVREARPQHF
18,TRBD2,TRBV2,TRBJ2-1,once,TGTGCCAGCACCGAGGGGAATATAGCGGGTTGGCCCTACAATGAGCAGTTCTTC,CASTEGNIAGWPYNEQFF
15,NA,TRBV7-9,TRBJ2-7,NA,TGTGCCAGCAGCCCCCCTGCGGGTTGCTCCTACGAGCAGTACTTC,CASSPPAGCSYEQYF
12,NA,TRBV5-1,TRBJ2-3,NA,TGCGCCAGCAGCCCCGCGACAGATACGCAGTATTTT,CASSPATDTQYF
22,TRBD1,TRBV3-1/TRBV3-2,TRBJ2-1,NA,TGTGCCAGCAGCCCAAACCTTTTTGGGCGGGACAGGCATCGGAGCTCCTACAATGAGCAGTTCTTC,CASSPNLFGRDRHRSSYNEQFF
14,NA,TRBV18,TRBJ2-7,NA,TGTGCCAGCTCACTGGATACTCTAGCGCGGGAGCAGTACTTC,CASSLDTLAREQYF
13,NA,TRBV5-1,TRBJ2-7,NA,TGCGCCAGCAGCTTCTCAGGGAATTACGAGCAGTACTTC,CASSFSGNYEQYF
16,TRBD1,TRBV5-1,TRBJ1-3,NA,TGCGCCAGCAGCCCGGGGGACAGGTCCTCTGGAAACACCATATATTTT,CASSPGDRSSGNTIYF
14,NA,TRBV6-5,TRBJ1-2,NA,TGTGCCAGCATCCCAGGCGCAGGGGACTATGGCTACACCTTC,CASIPGAGDYGYTF
14,NA,TRBV11-3,TRBJ2-3,NA,TGTGCCAGCAGCTTTAGCGGACTCACAGATACGCAGTATTTT,CASSFSGLTDTQYF
16,NA,TRBV6-5,TRBJ1-6,NA,TGTGCCAGCAGTTACTCACAGAGACCTTATAATTCACCCCTCCACTTT,CASSYSQRPYNSPLHF
16,TRBD2,TRBV10-2,TRBJ2-7,NA,TGCGCCAGCAGTCCAGGGACTACCGCTAATCGAGTAGAGCAGTACTTC,CASSPGTTANRVEQYF
14,NA,TRBV6-4,TRBJ2-3,NA,TGTGCCAGCAGTGATGGGCCCGGTGAAGATACGCAGTATTTT,CASSDGPGEDTQYF
15,NA,TRBV11-1,TRBJ2-2,NA,TGTGCCAGCAGCCCACTGACAGGGAACACCGGGGAGCTGTTTTTT,CASSPLTGNTGELFF
13,TRBD1,TRBV27,TRBJ1-6,NA,TGTGCCAGCGGAGGGGGCACCTATTCACCCCTCCACTTT,CASGGGTYSPLHF
14,TRBD1,TRBV5-1,TRBJ2-1,many,TGCGCCAGCAGCTTACTGACAGGGGACAATGAGCAGTTCTTC,CASSLLTGDNEQFF
20,TRBD1,TRBV5-1,TRBJ1-3,NA,TGCGCCAGCAGCCTCTTCCTCTTCGGGACAGGAGGACCCTCTGGAAACACCATATATTTT,CASSLFLFGTGGPSGNTIYF
17,NA,TRBV27,TRBJ2-7,NA,TGTGCCAGCAGTCTGGGAGTACGTAGCGGTGGTTCCTACGAGCAGTACTTC,CASSLGVRSGGSYEQYF
14,NA,TRBV6-5,TRBJ1-4,NA,TGTGCCAGCCGTCGGACAGCAACTAATGAAAAACTGTTTTTT,CASRRTATNEKLFF
13,TRBD1,TRBV2,TRBJ2-5,NA,TGTGCCAGCAGCGAGGGACAGACCGCGACCCAGTACTTC,CASSEGQTATQYF
19,TRBD2,TRBV6-1,TRBJ2-7,NA,TGTGCCAGCAGTGATCAATTTTGGGCTAGCGGCCGGGCTCCCTACGAGCAGTACTTC,CASSDQFWASGRAPYEQYF
15,NA,TRBV9,TRBJ2-3,NA,TGTGCCAGCAGCGTTTTGCCGGGTGCCGCAGATACGCAGTATTTT,CASSVLPGAADTQYF
15,NA,TRBV11-2,TRBJ2-1,NA,TGTGCCAGCAGCCCGGGGATCCTTTCCTACAATGAGCAGTTCTTC,CASSPGILSYNEQFF
15,NA,TRBV29-1,TRBJ2-6,few,TGCAGCGTGGAGATTGGGTTGGCTGGGGCCAACGTCCTGACTTTC,CSVEIGLAGANVLTF
14,TRBD2,TRBV28,TRBJ2-3,NA,TGTGCCAGCGGGGCGGGAGGGAGCACAGATACGCAGTATTTT,CASGAGGSTDTQYF
16,TRBD1,TRBV27,TRBJ2-1,NA,TGTGCCAGCAGTTTAGAGGGGACAGGGGTCTACAATGAGCAGTTCTTC,CASSLEGTGVYNEQFF
13,TRBD1,TRBV29-1,TRBJ1-5,NA,TGCAGCGTTTCCGGGACAGCTAATCAGCCCCAGCATTTT,CSVSGTANQPQHF
14,NA,TRBV4-1,TRBJ2-3,NA,TGCGCCAGCAGCCATCCAACAGGGTCAGATACGCAGTATTTT,CASSHPTGSDTQYF
14,NA,TRBV10-3,TRBJ2-7,NA,TGTGCCATCAGTGAGTCGCACAGATCCTACGAGCAGTACTTC,CAISESHRSYEQYF
15,NA,TRBV2,TRBJ1-4,NA,TGTGCCAGCAGTCATTACACACCAACTAATGAAAAACTGTTTTTT,CASSHYTPTNEKLFF
11,NA,TRBV12-5,TRBJ2-1,few,TGTGCTAGTGGTCCCGCGGGCCAGCAGTTCTTC,CASGPAGQQFF
14,TRBD1,TRBV28,TRBJ2-7,NA,TGTGCCAGCAGTACACGGACAGGCGTGGGCGAGCAGTACTTC,CASSTRTGVGEQYF
14,NA,TRBV13,TRBJ2-1,NA,TGTGCCAGCACCCACGGGCGGGCTGGAAATGAGCAGTTCTTC,CASTHGRAGNEQFF
13,NA,TRBV24-1,TRBJ1-2,NA,TGTGCCACCAGCCTCGGGGATAACTATGGCTACACCTTC,CATSLGDNYGYTF
16,NA,TRBV10-2,TRBJ2-1,once,TGCGCCAGCAGTGGGAGAACTAGTAACGGAGTAGGTGAGCAGTTCTTC,CASSGRTSNGVGEQFF
16,TRBD2,TRBV5-1,TRBJ2-1,NA,TGCGCCAGCAGCTCGGCCGCGAACGGGAGGGGGGATGAGCAGTTCTTC,CASSSAANGRGDEQFF
18,TRBD2,TRBV5-5,TRBJ2-7,NA,TGTGCCAGCAGCCCGGTGGTTGGCGGGAGGGCCCGAAAATACGAGCAGTACTTC,CASSPVVGGRARKYEQYF
14,NA,TRBV28,TRBJ1-3,NA,TGTGCCAGCAGTTTGGCGGGGGCGTTTAACACCATATATTTT,CASSLAGAFNTIYF
12,NA,TRBV7-9,TRBJ1-1,NA,TGTGCCAGCAGCTCAAACAGGGATGAAGCTTTCTTT,CASSSNRDEAFF
17,TRBD1,TRBV6-2/TRBV6-3,TRBJ1-2,NA,TGTGCCAGCAGTTACTCTGCCGGGACAGGGGGAAAGTATGGCTACACCTTC,CASSYSAGTGGKYGYTF
14,TRBD1,TRBV6-6,TRBJ2-2,NA,TGTGCCAGCATAGGGACAGACTACACCGGGGAGCTGTTTTTT,CASIGTDYTGELFF
12,NA,TRBV5-8,TRBJ2-5,NA,TGTGCCAGCAGCGGGGGCCAGGAGACCCAGTACTTC,CASSGGQETQYF
16,NA,TRBV5-1,TRBJ2-5,NA,TGCGCCAGCAGCGCCGGGGGCGGGAGAAGGGGAGAGACCCAGTACTTC,CASSAGGGRRGETQYF